The clone carrying this T cell receptor (beta chain) is deemed large (0.1 to 1%). Input was roughly 616 ng to 6,500 ng of genomic DNA from tumor or blood. Assay used: immunoSEQ multiplex PCR; TCRdb lists only in-frame clones, some missing. The sample has some 2,000 clones; 69% are singletons. The sample originates from a study of T cells in tumors after PD-1 blockade. Study-wide background: Daily vismodegib 150 mg continued in a subset of anti-PD-1-treated patients.

Germline CDR1 SGDLS, CDR2 YYNGEE. This CDR3 is 15 amino acids long. Trimming stripped 0 bases from V and 5 bases from J, with 14 bases between. Source: tumor tissue, taken before anti-PD-1 treatment. J is TRBJ1-2 and V is TRBV9, with D possibly being TRBD1 (5 bases). This receptor was obtained from a human donor with basal cell carcinoma. CDR3 residues: CASSVAPGDLYGYTF. CDR3 nucleotides: TGTGCCAGCAGCGTAGCCCCGGGGGATCTGTATGGCTACACCTTC.